Shown below are 25 T cell receptor beta chains from a single sample sequenced in a study of T cells in women clearing cervical HPV infection listed by TCRdb under 2018. The protocol used for the library was the immunoSEQ multiplex PCR assay. Entries here come from immuneACCESS through TCRdb and include only in-frame sequences with V and J called. Some clones fail to appear in such tables; in the studies checked, an unresolved V gene covers under half of the shortfall, and the cause of the remainder is unknown. The sample table holds about 32,000 clones. The top ten clonotypes cover under 8% of the sample. Sequencing input: blood buffy coat. These TCRs come from a woman between 18 and 70 years old with a cervical HPV16 infection that either progressed to CIN3+ or cleared (not recorded which).

For this clone: With the read ending 3 residues before the CDR3 end, the germline J gene is used to fill in that end. The chain combines TRBV7-9 with TRBJ1-5, with a weak D call TRBD1 (6 bases). Germline-derived CDR1 and CDR2 are SEHNR and FQNEAQ (reference sequence). Trimming left V 4 bases short and J 5 bases short, with 15 bases between. The CDR3 totals 15 residues. The sequenced part of the CDR3 DNA is TGTGCCAGCAGCTCCTCCTCCTCAGGGGATCAGCCC. Its translation is CASSSSSSGDQP. The full CDR3 protein is CASSSSSSGDQPQHF. Combining the CDR3 with reference TRBV7-9 and TRBJ1-5 gives the whole variable domain DTGVSQNPRHKITKRGQNVTFRCDPISEHNRLYWYRQTLGQGPEFLTYFQNEAQLEKSRLLSDRFSAERPKGSFSTLEIQRTEQGDSAMYLCASSSSSSGDQPQHFGDGTRLSIL.

The sequenced part of the CDR3 DNA is TGTGCCAGCCGACTAGCGGGGGGCCTTTCCTACGAC. It is translated as CASRLAGGLSYD. The complete CDR3 sequence is CASRLAGGLSYDYTF. V usage is TRBV19 and J usage is TRBJ1-2; a weak D match, TRBD1 (6 bases). The read falls 3 residues short of the CDR3 end, and the missing part is taken from the germline J gene. The CDR3 runs 15 residues. Germline CDR1 and CDR2: LNHDA and SQIVND (reference sequence).

Note on this clone: The CDR3 end falls 3 residues outside the read, so it is completed with the germline J gene. The chain recombines TRBV7-3 with TRBJ1-1, with 9 bases matching TRBD1. V shed 5 bases and J 6 bases; nucleotides not matched to a gene: 7. This CDR3 has 14 amino acids. Germline CDR1 is SGHTA and CDR2 is FQGTGA. The covered CDR3 bases are TGTGCCAGCAGCGAGGACAGGGGAAGGTCTGAA. It is translated as CASSEDRGRSE. The CDR3 reads in full as CASSEDRGRSEAFF.

In regard to this clone: The read terminates 3 residues before the CDR3 end, so the remaining end is supplied by the germline J gene. The rearrangement links TRBV6-2 or TRBV6-3 to TRBJ2-7; 10 bases fit TRBD2. From germline, CDR1 is MNHEY and CDR2 SVGEGT. The V and J ends lost 6 bases and 1 base, in that order; junction bases with no gene match: 9. The CDR3 length is 16 residues. CDR3 DNA, as far as it was read: TGTGCCAGCAGACGGAATAGCGGGGGGACGTCCTACGAG. Amino acid sequence: CASRRNSGGTSYE. Given in full, the CDR3 is CASRRNSGGTSYEQYF.

A note on this clone: Mismatch with germline at one junction end may stem from a read error. The read halts 3 residues ahead of the CDR3 end, with the missing end drawn from the germline J gene. The V call is TRBV7-7, the J call TRBJ2-1; possibly TRBD2 for D (6 bases). The CDR3 spans 14 residues. Germline V gene lookup returns CDR1 SSHAT and CDR2 FNYEAQ (reference sequence). The CDR3 DNA, read in part, is TGTGCTAGCAGCCCTGCGGGGCTCAAGAATGAG. It yields the protein CASSPAGLKNE. The entire CDR3 reads CASSPAGLKNEQFF. The full variable domain, with the rest looked up from reference TRBV7-7 and TRBJ2-1, is GAGVSQSPRYKVTKRGQDVTLRCDPISSHATLYWYQQALGQGPEFLTYFNYEAQPDKSGLPSDRFSAERPEGSISTLTIQRTEQRDSAMYRCASSPAGLKNEQFFGPGTRLTVL.

For this clone: Read coverage stops 3 residues before the CDR3 terminus; the germline J gene supplies the remainder. The V gene is TRBV13, the J gene TRBJ2-7, with TRBD2 matching 9 bases. The CDR3 spans 14 residues. Germline V gene lookup returns CDR1 PRHDT and CDR2 FYEKMQ (reference sequence). J lost 5 bases, V lost 5 bases, and 7 bases had no gene match. CDR3 sequence: CASSTAGGFHEQYF. The part of the CDR3 DNA that was read is TGTGCCAGCAGCACCGCGGGGGGGTTCCACGAG.

With regard to this clone: The sequenced fragment ends 3 residues before the CDR3 boundary, so the rest is inferred from the germline J gene. V usage is TRBV19 and J usage is TRBJ1-4; 8 bases line up with TRBD1. This CDR3 contains 16 residues. Trimming removed 3 bases from V and 5 bases from J; junction bases left unmatched: 8. Germline V gives CDR1 LNHDA, CDR2 SQIVND (reference sequence). The covered CDR3 bases are TGTGCCAGTAGTATCTCTGGACAGGGCGCGAATGAAAAA. This codes for CASSISGQGANEK. The whole CDR3 is CASSISGQGANEKLFF.

With respect to this clone: The read stops 3 residues short of the end of the CDR3; the missing end is completed from the germline J gene. The chain employs TRBV6-2 or TRBV6-3 and TRBJ2-3; D uncertain. The germline CDR1 and CDR2 sequences are MNHEY and SVGEGT. The CDR3 extends over 14 amino acids. The V end lost 6 bases, the J end lost 2 bases, and 12 bases lay between the germline ends. The CDR3 sequence: CASRPLEPTDTQYF. CDR3 DNA (partial): TGTGCCAGCAGGCCCCTCGAGCCCACAGATACG.

On this clone: The read falls 3 residues short of the CDR3 end, and the missing part is taken from the germline J gene. This chain joins TRBV5-6 and TRBJ2-7; 11 nucleotides agree with TRBD2. V shed 0 bases, J shed 2 bases, and the junction held 1 base outside the gene matches. Germline CDR1 and CDR2: SGHDT and YYEEEE. The CDR3 contains 15 residues. The CDR3 DNA, read in part, is TGTGCCAGCAGCTTGGTTAGCGGGGGGGCCTACGAG. Translation: CASSLVSGGAYE. In full, the CDR3 reads CASSLVSGGAYEQYF.

In the case of this clone: Read sequence stops 3 residues before the CDR3 end, and the germline J gene provides the missing end. The chain couples TRBV18 to TRBJ1-4; perhaps TRBD1 as D (5 bases). This CDR3 contains 15 residues. Germline-derived CDR1 and CDR2 are KGHSH and LQKENI. Deletions cut 6 bases from V and 8 bases from J, with 19 bases between. The part of the CDR3 DNA that was read is TGTGCCAGCTCCCAATTCGGCAGTAAGGGGGAAAAA. Translating it yields CASSQFGSKGEK. The CDR3 in its entirety is CASSQFGSKGEKLFF.

In regard to this clone: The read finishes 3 residues shy of the CDR3 end, and the germline J gene is used to complete it. The chain recombines TRBV5-1 with TRBJ2-3, with TRBD2 matching over 13 bases. Germline trimming cut 3 bases from V and 0 bases from J; bases unmatched to any gene: 4. The CDR3 is made up of 17 amino acids. Per the germline V gene, CDR1 is SGHRS and CDR2 is YFSETQ. The CDR3 loop reads CASSWTSGGASTDTQYF. CDR3 bases read: TGCGCCAGCAGCTGGACTAGCGGGGGCGCTAGCACAGATACG.

To note about this clone: The read terminates 3 residues before the CDR3 end, so the remaining end is supplied by the germline J gene. The V call is TRBV7-8, the J call TRBJ1-2; no clear D. Germline V gene sequence: CDR1 SGHVS, CDR2 FQNEAQ. Trimming removed 5 bases from V and 4 bases from J, with 14 bases in between. This CDR3 has 14 residues. CDR3 residues: CASSPRAGSYGYTF. The CDR3 DNA, read in part, is TGTGCCAGCAGCCCGCGGGCAGGCAGCTATGGC.

The CDR3 spells CASSPSGLAGEVVTHTDTQYF. CDR3 DNA (partial): TGCGCCAGCAGCCCTTCCGGACTAGCGGGGGAAGTCGTAACTCACACAGATACG. J is TRBJ2-3 and V is TRBV5-1; 13 nucleotides line up with TRBD2. The CDR3 is cut off 3 residues early in the read; its end comes from the germline J gene. V shed 4 bases, J shed 2 bases, and the junction held 19 bases outside the gene matches. In germline, CDR1 is SGHRS, CDR2 YFSETQ. CDR3 size: 21 residues.

As concerns this clone: From the germline J gene comes the end of the CDR3, since the read stops 3 residues before it. The J gene is TRBJ1-5, the V gene TRBV20-1, with 8 nucleotides matching TRBD1. This CDR3 is 15 amino acids long. Germline lookup yields CDR1 DFQATT and CDR2 SNEGSKA (reference sequence). After removal of 0 bases from V and 9 bases from J, the junction contained 10 bases not matched to a gene. The sequenced CDR3 bases are TGCAGTGCTAGAGATCTGAGGACAGGGAGACGGCCC. This codes for CSARDLRTGRRP. Given in full, the CDR3 is CSARDLRTGRRPQHF.

About this clone itself: The junction shows a germline mismatch at one end, possibly a read error. Sequencing ends 3 residues short of the CDR3 end; the germline J gene provides the rest. The rearrangement joins TRBV4-2 to TRBJ1-3; TRBD1 is a possible D gene (5 bases). CDR1 is LGHNA, CDR2 YNFKEQ, per germline. This CDR3 has 14 amino acids. CDR3 bases read: TGCGCCAGCAGCTCCCAGGGCGCTGGAAACACC. As protein: CASSSQGAGNT. The CDR3, in full, reads CASSSQGAGNTIYF.

Note on this clone: The CDR3 end lies 3 residues beyond the end of the read and is filled in from the germline J gene. The V and J genes are TRBV27 and TRBJ2-7; a weak D match, TRBD1 (5 bases). CDR3 length equals 15 residues. CDR1 and CDR2 from the germline V gene are MNHEY and SMNVEV (reference sequence). With 7 bases removed from V and 3 bases from J, the gap between germline ends came to 19 bases. The CDR3 bases that were read are TGTGCCAGCAAAGGATCCAGGGTTTCCAGCTACGAG. Protein product: CASKGSRVSSYE. The entire CDR3 sequence reads CASKGSRVSSYEQYF.

Details on this clone: The read is 3 residues too short to cover the CDR3 end, so that end is filled in from the germline J gene. The chain uses TRBV5-1 and TRBJ1-4; 10 bases agree with TRBD1. This CDR3 has 14 residues. The germline V gene encodes CDR1 SGHRS and CDR2 YFSETQ. V shed 4 bases and J 7 bases; nucleotides not matched to a gene: 4. CDR3 in amino acids: CASSLRDRGEKLFF. The CDR3 bases that were read are TGCGCCAGCAGCCTCCGGGACAGGGGTGAAAAA.

Turning to this clone: The read ends 3 residues early relative to the CDR3; the germline J gene fills the gap. V is TRBV12-3 or TRBV12-4 and J is TRBJ2-3; D not resolved. Between the trimmed V and J ends, which lost 6 bases and 0 bases, there was a span of 4 bases. The CDR3 is 12 residues long. This chain's CDR3 is CASSTSTDTQYF. The sequenced CDR3 bases are TGTGCCAGCAGCACAAGCACAGATACG.

Comments on this clone: One end of the junction is discordant with germline, which a read error may explain. The read stops 3 residues short of the end of the CDR3; the missing end is completed from the germline J gene. The same CDR3 can be traced to other DNA sequences in this sample. The chain carries TRBV30 and TRBJ1-3, with a tentative D call TRBD1 (5 bases). CDR1 is GTSNPN and CDR2 is SVGIG in the germline V gene (reference sequence). The CDR3 is 12 amino acids. The covered CDR3 bases are TGTGCCTGGAGACAGGTCCTAAACACA. Protein sequence: CAWRQVLNT. The entire CDR3 reads CAWRQVLNTIYF.

Worth noting for this clone: The observed sequence ends 3 residues before the CDR3 terminus, with the missing tail filled in from the germline J gene. The chain uses TRBV12-5 and TRBJ1-1; TRBD1 matches 9 bases. The CDR3 contains 16 residues. Germline values: CDR1 LGHNT, CDR2 FRNRAP. CDR3 DNA, as far as it was read: TGTGCTAGTGGTTCCGGGACAGGGAATTTCGACGGGGAA. It codes for CASGSGTGNFDGE. The entire CDR3 sequence reads CASGSGTGNFDGEAFF.

As concerns this clone: The CDR3 end is not reached by the read, which stops 3 residues before it; the germline J gene fills it in. The rearrangement uses TRBV19 and TRBJ1-2; D not certain. The CDR3 consists of 13 residues. Germline values: CDR1 LNHDA, CDR2 SQIVND (reference sequence). CDR3 region: CASSITDSYDYTF. CDR3 bases read: TGTGCCAGTAGTATTACCGACTCCTACGAC.

Remarks on this clone: The CDR3 end is not reached by the read, which stops 3 residues before it; the germline J gene fills it in. This chain connects TRBV10-2 to TRBJ2-5, with 7 nucleotides matching TRBD2. The junction had 11 bases not matched to a gene; V was cut back by 8 bases and J by 5 bases. This CDR3 has 14 amino acids. CDR1 and CDR2 from the germline V gene are WSHSY and SAAADI. CDR3 loop: CASLHPGGSETQYF. The sequenced CDR3 bases are TGCGCCAGCCTCCACCCGGGGGGTTCGGAGACC.

The CDR3: CASSRGQGKKETQYF. CDR3 bases read: TGTGCCAGCTCACGGGGGCAGGGAAAAAAAGAGACG. V usage is TRBV18 and J usage is TRBJ2-3; D perhaps matches TRBD1 (6 bases). Read sequence stops 3 residues before the CDR3 end, and the germline J gene provides the missing end. CDR3 length equals 15 residues. Germline V gives CDR1 KGHSH, CDR2 LQKENI.

To note about this clone: The CDR3 end is not reached by the read, which stops 3 residues before it; the germline J gene fills it in. The genes are TRBV7-3 and TRBJ2-5; 10 bases line up with TRBD1. V trimming: 5 bases; J trimming: 7 bases; junction bases outside the gene matches: 13. In germline, CDR1 is SGHTA, CDR2 FQGTGA. The CDR3 length is 16 residues. This CDR3 reads CASSRTGQGTGGTQYF. CDR3 bases read: TGTGCCAGCAGCCGGACGGGACAGGGGACGGGGGGGACC.

On this clone itself: The observed sequence ends 3 residues before the CDR3 terminus, with the missing tail filled in from the germline J gene. The V call is TRBV19, the J call TRBJ1-2; 7 nucleotides align to TRBD1. CDR3 length equals 14 residues. Germline V gene lookup returns CDR1 LNHDA and CDR2 SQIVND (reference sequence). The CDR3 loop is CASSMEGQWRGYTF. CDR3 DNA, as far as it was read: TGTGCCAGTAGTATGGAGGGACAGTGGCGAGGC.